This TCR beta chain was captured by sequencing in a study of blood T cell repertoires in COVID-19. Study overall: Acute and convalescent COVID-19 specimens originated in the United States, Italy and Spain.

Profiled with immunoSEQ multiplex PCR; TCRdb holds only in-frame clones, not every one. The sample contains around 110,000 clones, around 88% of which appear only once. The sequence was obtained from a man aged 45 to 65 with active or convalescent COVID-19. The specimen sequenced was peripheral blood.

In DNA, the CDR3 is TGTGCCAGCAGCCTTGGGCAGGGGGGTTTTTACGAGCAGTACTTC. It encodes CASSLGQGGFYEQYF. The chain uses TRBV27 and TRBJ2-7, with a tentative D call TRBD1 (7 bases). Germline CDR1 MNHEY, CDR2 SMNVEV (reference sequence). The CDR3 loop spans 15 amino acids. V was shortened by 6 bases and J by 4 bases, with 19 bases between the two germline ends.